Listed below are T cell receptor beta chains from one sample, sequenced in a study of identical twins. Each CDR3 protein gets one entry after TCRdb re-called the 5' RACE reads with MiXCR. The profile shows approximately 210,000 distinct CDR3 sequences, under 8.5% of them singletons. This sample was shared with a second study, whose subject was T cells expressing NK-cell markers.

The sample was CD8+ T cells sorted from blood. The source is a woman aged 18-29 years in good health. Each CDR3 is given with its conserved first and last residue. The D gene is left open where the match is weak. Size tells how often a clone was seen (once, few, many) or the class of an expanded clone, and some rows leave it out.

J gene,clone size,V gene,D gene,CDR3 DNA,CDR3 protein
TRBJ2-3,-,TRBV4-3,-,TGCGCCAGCAGCCAAGATCGCCCACGGGGTATCAGTGTCGATACGCAGTATTTT,CASSQDRPRGISVDTQYF
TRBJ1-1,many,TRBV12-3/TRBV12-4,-,TGTGCCACCCGGGCCGTACAGGAAGCTTTCTTT,CATRAVQEAFF
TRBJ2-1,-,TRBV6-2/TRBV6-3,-,TGTGCCAGCAGGTACAGGGTCGGCAATGAGCAGTTCTTC,CASRYRVGNEQFF
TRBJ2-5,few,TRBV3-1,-,TGTGCCAGCAGCCAATGGCGCGAGACCCAGTACTTC,CASSQWRETQYF
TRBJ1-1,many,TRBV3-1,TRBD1,TGTGCCAGCAGCCAAGATCTAGAATTTGTGGGACAGGGGCAAATGAACACTGAAGCTTTCTTT,CASSQDLEFVGQGQMNTEAFF
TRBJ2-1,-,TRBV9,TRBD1,TGTGCCAGCAGCCCCCCGGGACAGATCTACAATGAGCAGTTCTTC,CASSPPGQIYNEQFF
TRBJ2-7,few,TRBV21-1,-,TGTGCCAGCAGCAACGACAGGGGAGCCTACGAGCAGTACTTC,CASSNDRGAYEQYF
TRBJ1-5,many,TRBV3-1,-,TGTGCCAGCAGCCAAGGGACAGAGGGGAGCAATCAGCCCCAGCATTTT,CASSQGTEGSNQPQHF
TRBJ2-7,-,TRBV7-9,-,TGTGCCAGCAGCTCGGGAGACGCGAGCTCCTACGAGCAGTACTTC,CASSSGDASSYEQYF
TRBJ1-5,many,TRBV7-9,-,TGTGCCAGCAGCACCCTGACAACTAATCAGCCCCAGCATTTT,CASSTLTTNQPQHF
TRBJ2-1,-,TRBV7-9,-,TGTGCCAGCAGCTTAGATGCAGGGTTTGATGAGCAGTTCTTC,CASSLDAGFDEQFF
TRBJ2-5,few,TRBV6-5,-,TGTGCCAGCAGTTACTCATACCCCGGGACCAACCAAGAGACCCAGTACTTC,CASSYSYPGTNQETQYF
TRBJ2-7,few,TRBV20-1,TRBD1,TGCAGTGCTAGTACAGGGGGTGCCTACGAGCAGTACTTC,CSASTGGAYEQYF
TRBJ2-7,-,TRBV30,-,TGTGCCTGGAGTCTGGGACCGAACTACGAGCAGTACTTC,CAWSLGPNYEQYF
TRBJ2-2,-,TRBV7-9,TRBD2,TGTGCCAGCAGCTTAGTATCTAGCGGGGAAACCGGGGAGCTGTTTTTT,CASSLVSSGETGELFF
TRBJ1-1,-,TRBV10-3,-,TGTGCCATCAGTGGGGGTGCCGGCACTGAAGCTTTCTTT,CAISGGAGTEAFF
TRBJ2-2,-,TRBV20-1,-,TGCAGTGCTAGAGGTGAATCCACCGGGGAGCTGTTTTTT,CSARGESTGELFF
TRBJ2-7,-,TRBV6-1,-,TGTGCCAGCAGTGGGTGGATCCTGGATTATGATACTTCCTACGAGCAGTACTTC,CASSGWILDYDTSYEQYF
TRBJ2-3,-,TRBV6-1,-,TGTGCCAGCAGTCCCTTTTCGGGGGAGAACACAGATACGCAGTATTTT,CASSPFSGENTDTQYF
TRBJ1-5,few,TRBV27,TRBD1,TGTGCCAGCAGCTCAGGACAGGGAGATCAGCCCCAGCATTTT,CASSSGQGDQPQHF
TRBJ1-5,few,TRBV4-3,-,TGCGCCAGCAGCCAAGTATTAGGGGCAAATCAGCCCCAGCATTTT,CASSQVLGANQPQHF
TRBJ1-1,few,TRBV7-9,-,TGTGCCAGCATTTCACAGGAGAACACTGAAGCTTTCTTT,CASISQENTEAFF
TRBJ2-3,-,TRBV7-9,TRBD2,TGTGCCAGCAGCTTACTGGGTGCGGGGGGGGCCACAGATACGCAGTATTTT,CASSLLGAGGATDTQYF
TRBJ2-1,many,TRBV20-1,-,TGCAGTGCTAGAGGGGTAGCGGACAATGAGCAGTTCTTC,CSARGVADNEQFF
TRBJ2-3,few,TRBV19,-,TGTGCCAGTAGCTTCTACCTCAGCACAGATACGCAGTATTTT,CASSFYLSTDTQYF
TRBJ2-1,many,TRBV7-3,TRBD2,TGTGCCAGCAGCTCACTAGCGGGGGACTACAATGAGCAGTTCTTC,CASSSLAGDYNEQFF
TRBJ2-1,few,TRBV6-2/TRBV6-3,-,TGTGCCAGCAGTTACTTACGAGCCTACAATGAGCAGTTCTTC,CASSYLRAYNEQFF
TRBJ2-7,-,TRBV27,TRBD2,TGTGCCAGCAGTTTAAGGAGACTAGCGGGATACGAGCAGTACTTC,CASSLRRLAGYEQYF
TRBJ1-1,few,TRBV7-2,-,TGTGCCAGCAGCCAGAGGTGGGGGGGCACTGAAGCTTTCTTT,CASSQRWGGTEAFF
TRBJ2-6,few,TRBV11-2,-,TGTGCCAGCAGCCCTAGAGTAGGGCAGACCTCTGGGGCCAACGTCCTGACTTTC,CASSPRVGQTSGANVLTF
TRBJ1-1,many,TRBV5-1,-,TGCGCCAGCAGCCCGGAAGACAGCTTGAACACTGAAGCTTTCTTT,CASSPEDSLNTEAFF
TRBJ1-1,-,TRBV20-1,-,TGCAGTGTTTATTCGGCAGGGCCGTTT,CSVYSAGPF
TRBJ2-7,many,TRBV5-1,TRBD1,TGCGCCAGCAGCTTGGGTCCCGACAGGGATTTTTACGAGCAGTACTTC,CASSLGPDRDFYEQYF
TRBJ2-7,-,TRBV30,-,TGTGCCTGGAGTGTACTAGGGGGAGAGCAGTACTTC,CAWSVLGGEQYF
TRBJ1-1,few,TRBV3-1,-,TGTGCCAGCAGCTTCCAGGGAACTGGCACTGAAGCTTTCTTT,CASSFQGTGTEAFF
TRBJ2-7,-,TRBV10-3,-,TGTGCCATCAGTGATGTCGGCAGCTCCTACGAGCAGTACTTC,CAISDVGSSYEQYF